This T cell receptor (beta chain) was sequenced in a study of vaccination and CD4 T cells after COVID-19. The Oncomine TCR Beta short-read assay was applied to DNA of cultured CD4+ T cells. TCRdb itself ran the PCR reads through MiXCR, one entry per CDR3 protein. Here the sample spans 13,000 to 15,000 distinct CDR3 sequences, 21% being singletons. Treatment in this sample: roughly 10-day PBMC culture with coronavirus spike peptide pools or control peptides (ViraFEST assay). Using peptide pools, antigen-specific T cells were expanded in ViraFEST before TCRs were sequenced. By sample share, this clonotype is medium-sized (0.01 to 0.1%). No antigen is known for it. The sample consisted of CD4+ T cells from blood, cultured in vitro, taken before SARS-CoV-2 vaccination. The sequence was obtained from a human donor who received a COVID-19 vaccine.

The CDR3 DNA follows: TGCAGTGCAATAAGGACGTTCAACACTGAAGCTTTCTTT. It specifies CSAIRTFNTEAFF. The V gene is TRBV20-1, the J gene TRBJ1-1; no clear D gene. V shed 6 bases and J shed 2 bases, with 13 bases lying between them. The length of the CDR3 is 13 residues. The V gene's germline CDR1 is DFQATT and CDR2 SNEGSKA (reference sequence).